One sample yielded the 16 T cell receptor beta chains listed below, sequenced in a study of blood T cells in healthy people across ages (dated by TCRdb to between 2014 and 2016). Library prep was done by 5' RACE. TCRdb names Illumina HiSeq 2500 as the instrument used. A second roughly 6 to 12 cycle PCR used a sample-barcoded 5' primer and a J-beta primer mix. Clones were called with MiXCR by TCRdb after fastp trimmed the public reads at Q25, and only in-frame beta chains were retained. CDR3 protein duplicates are merged, each entry listing the most common genes and DNA. This sample holds roughly 730,000 distinct CDR3 sequences; roughly 50% were observed only once. The biggest ten clones account for 20% to 30% of the sample. The sequenced sample consisted of blood. These TCRs come from a middle-aged man in good health.

This clonotype has just a few counts. The rearrangement joins TRBV10-3 to TRBJ2-6; 9 positions match TRBD1. The CDR3 contains 17 residues. CDR1 and CDR2 (germline): ENHRY, SYGVKD. With 2 bases clipped from V and 0 bases from J, the junction kept 2 bases outside the gene matches. The CDR3 is CAISEGTGTSGANVLTF. The CDR3 region has the DNA TGTGCCATCAGTGAGGGGACAGGGACCTCTGGGGCCAACGTCCTGACTTTC.

This clonotype has only one observation. This chain connects TRBV6-6 to TRBJ1-2, with a possible D match to TRBD1 (6 bases). Trimming took 6 bases from V and 4 from J, leaving 21 bases between them. CDR3 length: 16 residues. Germline V CDR1 and CDR2: MNHNY, SVGAGI (reference sequence). The CDR3 DNA reads TGTGCCAGCAGCCAAGATCGGGGGGGCTTAATCTATGGCTACACCTTC. Amino acids: CASSQDRGGLIYGYTF.

This clonotype was found a few times. The rearrangement uses TRBV24-1 and TRBJ1-1; D not certain. CDR1 KGHDR and CDR2 SFDVKD come from the germline V gene. V dropped 9 bases and J dropped 1 base, with 8 bases sitting between them. The CDR3 runs to 12 residues. The CDR3 loop is CATQGTNTEAFF. CDR3 nucleotides: TGTGCCACCCAAGGAACGAACACTGAAGCTTTCTTT.

This clonotype was detected only once. V is TRBV27 and J is TRBJ1-4, with D possibly matching TRBD1 (6 bases). This CDR3 spans 17 amino acids. CDR1 and CDR2 (germline): MNHEY, SMNVEV (reference sequence). V was trimmed by 3 bases and J by 5 bases, leaving 19 bases between them. The CDR3 bases are TGTGCCAGCAGTTTTTCGAGGACAGCCGTTTCGAATGAAAAACTGTTTTTT. Translation: CASSFSRTAVSNEKLFF.

Details on this clonotype: A much more abundant neighbour one base away suggests this may be a read error. The chain recombines TRBV3-1 with TRBJ2-5; D remains ambiguous. V shed 0 bases and J shed 11 bases, with 13 bases lying between them. This CDR3 is 13 amino acids long. CDR1 and CDR2 (germline): LGHDT, YNNKEL (reference sequence). CDR3 DNA sequence: TGTGCCAGCAGCCAAGACAACCACAATGAGCAGTACTTC. The encoded protein is CASSQDNHNEQYF.

The chain is built from TRBV11-3 and TRBJ2-1; 7 nucleotides agree with TRBD2. The junction had 6 bases not matched to a gene; V was cut back by 5 bases and J by 2 bases. Germline V gives CDR1 SGHNT, CDR2 YENEEA. The CDR3 covers 15 residues. The CDR3 bases are TGTGCCAGCAGCCCTGGGGGGGGTCCCTACAATGAGCAGTTCTTC. Translating gives CASSPGGGPYNEQFF.

The chain carries TRBV5-6 and TRBJ2-1; 7 nucleotides match TRBD2. With V trimmed by 3 bases and J by 7 bases, 19 bases remained unmatched. The CDR3 totals 18 residues. Germline assignment: CDR1 SGHDT and CDR2 YYEEEE. CDR3 in DNA: TGTGCCAGCAGCTATTCCCGAGGGGTTACGGCGGGGGTGAATGAGCAGTTCTTC. Its translation is CASSYSRGVTAGVNEQFF.

The CDR3 region has the DNA TGTGCCAGCAGCCCGCAAGGGGTAGGGAGCGCGAAAGACGAGCAGTACTTC. It yields the protein CASSPQGVGSAKDEQYF. J is TRBJ2-7 and V is TRBV7-9; D tentatively fits TRBD1 or TRBD2 (5 bases each). V was clipped by 5 bases and J by 5 bases, with 25 bases between them. This CDR3 region has 17 residues. Germline CDR1 SEHNR, CDR2 FQNEAQ (reference sequence).

This clonotype was detected a few times. V and J are TRBV27 and TRBJ1-5; 9 bases align to TRBD1. The CDR3 has 16 amino acids. Germline assignment: CDR1 MNHEY and CDR2 SMNVEV (reference sequence). The trim removed 5 bases at V and 8 bases at J, leaving 13 bases unmatched. The CDR3 is CASSPADSGQGEPQHF. CDR3 DNA: TGTGCCAGCAGTCCGGCCGACTCGGGACAGGGTGAGCCCCAGCATTTT.

The rearrangement uses TRBV7-8 and TRBJ2-7, with D possibly TRBD1 on 5 matching bases. Trimming pared 5 bases from V and 2 bases from J, leaving 10 bases between. CDR1 is SGHVS and CDR2 is FQNEAQ in the germline V gene. The CDR3 loop spans 13 amino acids. CDR3 nucleotide sequence: TGTGCCAGCAGCGCCGACAGACCCTACGAGCAGTACTTC. Protein: CASSADRPYEQYF. The full variable domain, in which reference TRBV7-8 and TRBJ2-7 provide the parts outside the CDR3, is GAGVSQSPRYKVAKRGQDVALRCDPISGHVSLFWYQQALGQGPEFLTYFQNEAQLDKSGLPSDRFFAERPEGSVSTLKIQRTQQEDSAVYLCASSADRPYEQYFGPGTRLTVT.

This chain links TRBV7-9 with TRBJ2-3; 8 nucleotides align to TRBD2. CDR3 length equals 13 residues. Germline lookup yields CDR1 SEHNR and CDR2 FQNEAQ (reference sequence). With 8 bases clipped from V and 5 bases from J, the junction kept 6 bases outside the gene matches. The CDR3 DNA is TGTGCCAGCTTAGCGGGAACGGTAGATACGCAGTATTTT. Encoded protein: CASLAGTVDTQYF.

In the case of this clonotype: It may be a read error: a sequence one base away is much more abundant. The CDR3 is CASSSPGDQETQYF. CDR3 nucleotides: TGTGCCAGCAGCTCCCCAGGGGACCAAGAGACCCAGTACTTC. The J gene is TRBJ2-5, the V gene TRBV7-9; tentatively, D is TRBD1 (6 bases). Trimming left V 4 bases short and J 0 bases short, with 9 bases between. The CDR3 runs 14 residues. Germline CDR1 SEHNR, CDR2 FQNEAQ (reference sequence).

This clonotype was detected only a few times. The chain recombines TRBV7-2 with TRBJ2-1, with D perhaps matching TRBD1 (6 bases). Trimming removed 5 bases at V and 14 bases at J, with 19 bases between. From germline, CDR1 is SGHTA and CDR2 FQGNSA. CDR3 length: 13 amino acids. The CDR3 DNA sequence: TGTGCCAGCAGCCTAGAAACAGGGCGGAATAAGTTCTTC. Encoded protein: CASSLETGRNKFF.

The chain uses TRBV25-1 and TRBJ2-3; 10 bases map to TRBD2. CDR1 MGHDK and CDR2 SYGVNS come from the germline V gene. CDR3 length: 15 amino acids. The V and J ends lost 5 bases and 7 bases, in that order; junction bases with no gene match: 9. CDR3 amino acids: CASSPRLAGVNTQYF. Written as DNA, the CDR3 is TGTGCCAGCAGTCCACGACTAGCGGGTGTCAATACGCAGTATTTT.

CDR3 nucleotide sequence: TGCGCCAGCAGCACGGGGCTAGCGGGACCCTACGAGCAGTACTTC. It is translated as CASSTGLAGPYEQYF. The chain recombines TRBV5-1 with TRBJ2-4, with 9 nucleotides matching TRBD2. The DNA matches TRBJ2-7 better at its end, which makes the J call doubtful. Looked up from germline, CDR1 is SGHRS and CDR2 is YFSETQ. The CDR3 totals 15 residues.

The V and J genes are TRBV5-1 and TRBJ2-5; 10 bases map to TRBD1. The CDR3 spans 14 residues. The germline V gene encodes CDR1 SGHRS and CDR2 YFSETQ. J was trimmed by 5 bases and V by 3 bases; bases with no gene match: 4. Here the CDR3 reads CASSWRQGAETQYF. CDR3 nucleotides: TGCGCCAGCAGCTGGAGACAGGGGGCTGAGACCCAGTACTTC.